The entry below gives a single T cell receptor (beta chain) sequence along with its context. Clones were sequenced by immunoSEQ multiplex PCR, and TCRdb holds only the in-frame ones, with some missing. In the table there are about 50,000 clones, about 93% of which are singletons. This sample was taken from a study of T cell changes during pregnancy in multiple sclerosis. This CDR3 region has 16 residues. Germline V lookup: CDR1 SNHLY, CDR2 FYNNEI. V lost 5 bases and J lost 4; bases outside the gene matches: 6. Sequencing was performed on CD4+ T cells from peripheral blood mononuclear cells, taken in the second trimester of pregnancy. The chain has TRBV2 and TRBJ2-1; 12 nucleotides agree with TRBD2. The sequence came from a female donor with multiple sclerosis, enrolled in a pregnancy study. The CDR3 spells CASSSGLAGSYNEQFF. The CDR3 region has the DNA TGTGCCAGCAGTTCAGGACTAGCGGGATCATACAATGAGCAGTTCTTC.